This T cell receptor (beta chain) was recovered during a study of T cells in Graves' hyperthyroidism and ophthalmopathy. Background on the study: The authors collected peripheral blood at initial diagnosis, before any treatment.

For ophthalmopathy patients, the Clinical Activity Score was at least 3 and the NOSPECS grade at least 4; duration was under 3 months. Per germline, CDR1 SGHDT and CDR2 YYEEEE. The CDR3 consists of 13 residues. The V and J ends lost 0 bases and 8 bases, in that order; junction bases with no gene match: 0. Amplified TCR beta CDR3 regions came from RNA transcripts. The HTBI primer set drove a first-round RT-PCR of the TCR CDR3. TCRdb reprocessed the multiplex PCR reads with MiXCR, giving one entry per CDR3 protein. The profile shows about 350,000 distinct CDR3 sequences, about 16% of them singletons. This clonotype was counted ten times or more.

The sequencing sample was made of blood. The source is a woman aged 55 to 70 with Graves' ophthalmopathy. The chain uses TRBV5-6 and TRBJ2-1; 9 bases map to TRBD2. CDR3 DNA sequence: TGTGCCAGCAGCTTGGTAGCGGGAGATGAGCAGTTCTTC. Translated: CASSLVAGDEQFF.